This T cell receptor beta chain was identified in a study of vaccination and CD4 T cells after COVID-19. The treatment was: approximately 9-day PBMC culture with coronavirus spike peptide pools or control peptides (ViraFEST assay). The Oncomine TCR Beta short-read assay generated sequence data from the DNA of cultured CD4+ T cells. TCRdb reprocessed the PCR reads via MiXCR and lists one record per CDR3 protein. The sample has about 2,300 distinct CDR3 sequences, about 24% seen once. This clonotype was counted between two and nine times. The antigen is unknown. Germline V gene lookup returns CDR1 DFQATT and CDR2 SNEGSKA (reference sequence). The CDR3 extends over 16 amino acids. The germline V and J ends were trimmed by 4 bases and 2 bases, with 15 bases remaining between them.

This TCR was recovered from a human donor who had recovered from COVID-19. The rearrangement links TRBV20-1 to TRBJ2-6; TRBD1 is a possible D gene (5 bases). The source material was CD4+ T cells from blood, cultured in vitro, sampled after SARS-CoV-2 vaccination. CDR3 amino acids: CSANYWTMAGANVLTF. CDR3 DNA: TGCAGTGCTAACTATTGGACAATGGCTGGGGCCAACGTCCTGACTTTC.